The 5 T cell receptor beta chains listed next were all sequenced from one sample in a study of blood T cell repertoires in COVID-19. The protocol was immunoSEQ multiplex PCR, while the TCRdb copy is restricted to in-frame clones and leaves out a portion. The sample consists of approximately 160,000 clones, about 81% of them appearing once. Specimen: PBMCs or T cells enriched from blood (not recorded which). All receptors come from a man between 50 and 59 years old who had recovered from COVID-19.

The V and J genes are TRBV5-1 and TRBJ2-7; TRBD2 might be the D (6 bases). The CDR3 has 17 amino acids. Germline V gene sequence: CDR1 SGHRS, CDR2 YFSETQ. Trimming pared 3 bases from V and 0 bases from J, leaving 19 bases between. The CDR3 bases are TGCGCCAGCAGCTCGTCCGGAGGCGGGGTCAACTCCTACGAGCAGTACTTC. Translated: CASSSSGGGVNSYEQYF. Complete variable domain (other parts from reference TRBV5-1 and TRBJ2-7): KAGVTQTPRYLIKTRGQQVTLSCSPISGHRSVSWYQQTPGQGLQFLFEYFSETQRNKGNFPGRFSGRQFSNSRSEMNVSTLELGDSALYLCASSSSGGGVNSYEQYFGPGTRLTVT.

This chain connects TRBV7-2 to TRBJ2-1, with 8 bases fitting TRBD2. V was clipped by 4 bases and J by 5 bases; unmatched bases: 13. The CDR3 is 17 residues long. Germline V gene lookup returns CDR1 SGHTA and CDR2 FQGNSA. DNA for the CDR3: TGTGCCAGCAGCTCCTCTCCGCGGGGGGCCCTTGACAATGAGCAGTTCTTC. This codes for CASSSSPRGALDNEQFF.

This clone has only a few counts. The genes are TRBV2 and TRBJ2-1, with 12 bases matching TRBD2. J gave up 1 base and V 3 bases, and 7 bases lay outside the gene matches. Per germline, CDR1 SNHLY and CDR2 FYNNEI. This CDR3 region has 18 residues. Here the CDR3 DNA reads TGTGCCAGCAGTGACGGTCTAGCGGGGGGGTTGTCCTACAATGAGCAGTTCTTC. Amino acids: CASSDGLAGGLSYNEQFF.

V is TRBV6-6 and J is TRBJ1-6; D is perhaps TRBD1 (5 bases). This CDR3 is 13 amino acids long. CDR1 is MNHNY, CDR2 SVGAGI, per germline (reference sequence). V was trimmed by 7 bases and J by 8 bases, leaving 12 bases between them. CDR3 DNA: TGTGCCAGCAATCCCGGGGGTTATTCACCCCTCCACTTT. It yields the protein CASNPGGYSPLHF.

The genes are TRBV27 and TRBJ1-2; 7 nucleotides line up with TRBD1. Germline lookup yields CDR1 MNHEY and CDR2 SMNVEV (reference sequence). V was pared by 2 bases and J by 5 bases, with 2 bases of the junction left unmatched. The CDR3 extends over 13 amino acids. The CDR3, as DNA: TGTGCCAGCAGTTTAATACAGGGGTATGGCTACACCTTC. Its protein product is CASSLIQGYGYTF.